This paragraph reports one TCR beta chain. The data derive from a study of blood T cell repertoires in COVID-19. V shed 5 bases and J 5 bases; nucleotides not matched to a gene: 10. Per the germline V gene, CDR1 is LNHDA and CDR2 is SQIVND (reference sequence). This CDR3 has 16 residues. Only in-frame clones appear in the TCRdb table, and some are missing; sequencing was by immunoSEQ multiplex PCR. Of around 190,000 clones detected, around 88% appear once; the ten largest clones hold around 5%. Sample: PBMCs or T cells enriched from blood (not recorded which). The chain employs TRBV19 and TRBJ2-5, with TRBD1 identical over 11 bases. This TCR came from a man aged 40-49 years with acute COVID-19. CDR3 nucleotides: TGTGCCAGTAGTTTCCGGACAGGGGGCAGTAGGGAGACCCAGTACTTC. Its translation is CASSFRTGGSRETQYF.